This T cell receptor (beta chain) was sequenced during a study of cytomegalovirus exposure and HLA in healthy donors. Trimming took 0 bases from V and 7 from J, leaving 13 bases between them. This CDR3 has 14 residues. Germline-derived CDR1 and CDR2 are LNHNV and YYDKDF (reference sequence). Clones were read by immunoSEQ multiplex PCR, and TCRdb kept only the in-frame ones, dropping some. The table lists about 260,000 clones, roughly 88% of them singletons. This clone was seen a handful of times. What it binds is unknown. Study-level results: The TCR clusters that emerged in the first cohort tended, a later analysis found, to co-occur in the 120 or so validation repertoires. Reports credit the classifier with highly specific, highly sensitive diagnosis of cytomegalovirus status.

Among the 90 to 150 subjects of the validation cohort, separate from the roughly 700-subject first cohort, were the donors. This rearrangement joins TRBV15 to TRBJ2-7, with TRBD2 as a possible D gene (5 bases). Sample: PBMCs. This TCR derives from a woman under 40 in good health and CMV-seronegative. CDR3 in amino acids: CATSRDPGSREQYF. The CDR3 DNA is TGTGCCACCAGCAGAGATCCGGGGTCGAGGGAGCAGTACTTC.